What follows describes a single T cell receptor (beta chain). The sample comes from a study of shared clonotypes between healthy human individuals. Only CD45RO-negative cells positively selected for CCR7 counted as naive CD8 cells, so terminally differentiated effector memory CD45RA+ cells were excluded. Donation came from healthy HIV-negative adults that had no recent acute infections or vaccinations. Assay: immunoSEQ multiplex PCR; the TCRdb copy retains only in-frame clones and omits some. The sample yields millions of clones, about 95% seen once. Germline CDR1 and CDR2: LNHDA and SQIVND (reference sequence). The CDR3 has 14 residues. Trimming removed 10 bases at V and 2 bases at J, with 17 bases between.

This sequence originates from a man younger than 30 in good health. Sequences were obtained from naive CD8+ T cells sorted from blood. J is TRBJ1-1 and V is TRBV19; the D is unclear. The CDR3 DNA sequence: TGTGCCACTTTAGACCCGCAATCTAACACTGAAGCTTTCTTT. Encoded protein: CATLDPQSNTEAFF.